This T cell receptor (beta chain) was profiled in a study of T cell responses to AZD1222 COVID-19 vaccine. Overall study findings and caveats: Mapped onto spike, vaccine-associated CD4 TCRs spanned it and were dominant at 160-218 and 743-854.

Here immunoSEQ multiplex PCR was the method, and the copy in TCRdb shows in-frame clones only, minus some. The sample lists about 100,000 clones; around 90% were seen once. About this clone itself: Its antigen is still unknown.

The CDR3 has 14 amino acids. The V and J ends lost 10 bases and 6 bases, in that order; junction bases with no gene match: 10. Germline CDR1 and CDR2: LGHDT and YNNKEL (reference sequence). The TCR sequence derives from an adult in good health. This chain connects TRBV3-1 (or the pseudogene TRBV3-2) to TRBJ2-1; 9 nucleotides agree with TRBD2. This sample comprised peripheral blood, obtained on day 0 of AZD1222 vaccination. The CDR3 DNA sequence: TGTGCCACCGCGGTTGGTAGCGGGAGCAATGAGCAGTTCTTC. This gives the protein CATAVGSGSNEQFF.